The rows below give T cell receptor beta chains drawn from one sample of a study of T cell changes during pregnancy in multiple sclerosis. Produced via immunoSEQ multiplex PCR; TCRdb's table is partial and in-frame only. The data contain under 50,000 clones, 80% to 95% of them singletons. The specimen was CD4+ T cells from peripheral blood mononuclear cells, collected in the first trimester of pregnancy. All receptors derive from a female donor with multiple sclerosis, enrolled in a pregnancy study. Both conserved end residues are trimmed from each CDR3. The D gene is left open where the match is weak.

>TRBJ2-3|-|TRBV28
ASSSRTDFTDTQY
>TRBJ1-1|-|TRBV14
ASSQDQRRNTEAF
>TRBJ2-1|TRBD2|TRBV4-3
ASSQDHLAGRVGQF
>TRBJ1-1|-|TRBV7-8
ASSLDRKWGLNTEAF
>TRBJ2-3|-|TRBV4-3
ASSQERTVGTDTQY
>TRBJ2-1|-|TRBV11-2
ASSLAQGPYNEQF
>TRBJ1-5|TRBD1|TRBV5-1
ASSLGGGPLEPQH
>TRBJ2-7|-|TRBV28
ASSLVGSSEY
>TRBJ2-3|-|TRBV18
ASSPFGVSSTDTQY
>TRBJ2-1|-|TRBV9
ASSVSTQGQRQF
>TRBJ2-1|-|TRBV7-2
ATTWGGTYNEQF
>TRBJ2-7|TRBD1|TRBV6-1
ASSEGDRPSQY
>TRBJ2-5|-|TRBV5-5
ASSLVSPETQY
>TRBJ1-2|-|TRBV19
ASIMRVAGEASGYT
>TRBJ1-3|-|TRBV19
ASNYGGGGNTIY
>TRBJ2-6|-|TRBV18
ASSPVLTSGANVLT
>TRBJ1-1|TRBD1|TRBV5-1
ASRTGSGTEAF
>TRBJ2-2|TRBD2|TRBV27
ASSPLQREAGELF
>TRBJ2-5|TRBD2|TRBV12-5
ASGAGGGETQY
>TRBJ1-4|TRBD1|TRBV19
ASSLQGAHEKLF
>TRBJ1-1|-|TRBV19
ASSIRGRSEAF
>TRBJ2-5|-|TRBV2
ASSDYQETQY
>TRBJ1-3|-|TRBV5-1
ASSLGTVGNTIY
>TRBJ1-1|-|TRBV5-4
ASSPGTTNTEAF
>TRBJ2-7|-|TRBV7-9
ASSPTGAGPTYEQY
>TRBJ2-3|TRBD2|TRBV19
ASSIRGTSGSGNTQY
>TRBJ1-2|-|TRBV28
ASIGAPSKGYT
>TRBJ2-7|-|TRBV6-1
ASSEIGGVRARRDEQY
>TRBJ1-1|TRBD1|TRBV6-6
ASRGGQVNTEAF
>TRBJ2-1|TRBD2|TRBV29-1
SVSTGLAVYNEQF
>TRBJ1-2|-|TRBV28
ASSLGRGDYGYT
>TRBJ1-1|TRBD1|TRBV18
ASSPTGGMNTEAF
>TRBJ1-1|TRBD1|TRBV5-8
ASSVEDRAGVAEAF
>TRBJ2-7|-|TRBV7-8
ASSPSQTGYEQY
>TRBJ2-5|-|TRBV5-4
ASSPEVEVRETQY